Here is one TCR beta chain with its context. In the authors' workflow: Nucleated cell number was recorded as an estimate derived from reference gene primer amplification. Sequencing was performed with immunoSEQ multiplex PCR; in TCRdb, only in-frame clones are kept and a portion is missing. V and J calls and clone size are copied from that table; D and trimming were computed from the DNA. The sample yields over 65,000 clones, roughly 89% seen once. CDR1 is DFQATT, CDR2 SNEGSKA, per germline (reference sequence). Trimming cost V 1 base and J 12 bases, with 12 bases left between them. This CDR3 region has 11 residues. This record comes from a study of blood T cell repertoires in COVID-19. In the study overall: Sites across the United States, Italy and Spain contributed samples from acute and convalescent COVID-19. Sample material is recorded as cDNA or gDNA derived from T cells, B-cell-depleted T cells, or PBMCs.

The TCR sequence derives from a man over 45 with active COVID-19. Sequenced: peripheral blood. J is TRBJ2-5 and V is TRBV20-1, with D perhaps TRBD1 (6 bases). CDR3 residues: CSARVGGTKYF. The CDR3 DNA follows: TGCAGTGCTAGAGTAGGGGGAACGAAGTACTTC.